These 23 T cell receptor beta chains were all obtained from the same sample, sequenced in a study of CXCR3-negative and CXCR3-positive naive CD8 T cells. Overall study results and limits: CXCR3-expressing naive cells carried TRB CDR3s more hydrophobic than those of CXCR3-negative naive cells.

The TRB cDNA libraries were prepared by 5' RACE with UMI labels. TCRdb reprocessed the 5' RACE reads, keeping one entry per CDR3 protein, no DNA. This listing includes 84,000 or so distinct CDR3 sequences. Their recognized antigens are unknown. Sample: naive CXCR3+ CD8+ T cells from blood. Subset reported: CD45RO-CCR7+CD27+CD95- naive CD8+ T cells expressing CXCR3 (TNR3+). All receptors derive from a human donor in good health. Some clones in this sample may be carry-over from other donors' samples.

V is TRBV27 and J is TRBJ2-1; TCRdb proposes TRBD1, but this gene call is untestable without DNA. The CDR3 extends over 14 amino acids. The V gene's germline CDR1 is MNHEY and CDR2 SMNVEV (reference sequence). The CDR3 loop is CASTPGHTYNEQFF.

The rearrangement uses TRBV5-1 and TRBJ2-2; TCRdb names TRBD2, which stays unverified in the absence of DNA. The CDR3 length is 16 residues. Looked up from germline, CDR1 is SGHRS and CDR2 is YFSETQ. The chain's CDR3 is CASSFVAGEYTGELFF.

Here the CDR3 reads CASSSRPDRFYEQYF. The genes are TRBV28 and TRBJ2-7; without DNA, the TCRdb call of TRBD1 cannot be checked. The CDR3 is 15 residues long. Per the germline V gene, CDR1 is MDHEN and CDR2 is SYDVKM.

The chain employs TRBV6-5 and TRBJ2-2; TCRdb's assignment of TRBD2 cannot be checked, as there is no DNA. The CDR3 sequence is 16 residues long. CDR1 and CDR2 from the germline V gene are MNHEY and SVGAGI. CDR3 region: CASSYPGLGGNGELFF.

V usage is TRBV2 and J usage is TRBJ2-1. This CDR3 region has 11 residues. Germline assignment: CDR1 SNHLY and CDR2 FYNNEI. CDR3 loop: CASRQRNEQFF.

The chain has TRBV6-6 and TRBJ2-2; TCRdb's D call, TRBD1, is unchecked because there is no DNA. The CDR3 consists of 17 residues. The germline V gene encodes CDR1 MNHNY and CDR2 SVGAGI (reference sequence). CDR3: CASSPTGGPAGTGELFF.

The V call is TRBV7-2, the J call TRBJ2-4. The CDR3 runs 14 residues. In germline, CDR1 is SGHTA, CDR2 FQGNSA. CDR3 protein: CASSLDGAKNIQYF. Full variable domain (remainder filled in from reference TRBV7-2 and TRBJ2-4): GAGVSQSPSNKVTEKGKDVELRCDPISGHTALYWYRQSLGQGLEFLIYFQGNSAPDKSGLPSDRFSAERTGGSVSTLTIQRTQQEDSAVYLCASSLDGAKNIQYFGAGTRLSVL.

CDR3 sequence reads: CASSLWDRDGYTF. The chain is built from TRBV7-8 and TRBJ1-2; TCRdb returns TRBD1, unconfirmable since there is no DNA. The CDR3 has 13 amino acids. CDR1 SGHVS and CDR2 FQNEAQ come from the germline V gene.

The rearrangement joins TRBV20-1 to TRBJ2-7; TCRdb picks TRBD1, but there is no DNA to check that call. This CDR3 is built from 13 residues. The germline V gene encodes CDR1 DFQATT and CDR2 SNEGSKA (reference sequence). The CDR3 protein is CSARPGTDYEQYF.

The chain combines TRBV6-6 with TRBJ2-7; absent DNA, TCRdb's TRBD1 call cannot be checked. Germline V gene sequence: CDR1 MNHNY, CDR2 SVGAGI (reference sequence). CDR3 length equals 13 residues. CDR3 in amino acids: CASSYIQGNEQYF.

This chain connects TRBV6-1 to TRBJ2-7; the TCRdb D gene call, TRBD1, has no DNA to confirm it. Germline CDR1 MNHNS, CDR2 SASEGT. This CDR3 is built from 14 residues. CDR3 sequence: CASSYRGPGYEQYF.

The CDR3 is CASFTGHNEQFF. This chain uses TRBV6-6 with TRBJ2-1; TCRdb outputs TRBD1, but without DNA this stays unchecked. The CDR3 covers 12 residues. Germline CDR1 and CDR2: MNHNY and SVGAGI (reference sequence).

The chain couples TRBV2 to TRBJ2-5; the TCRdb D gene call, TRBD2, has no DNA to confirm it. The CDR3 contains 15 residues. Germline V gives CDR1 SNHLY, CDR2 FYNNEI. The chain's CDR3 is CASSGEARRGETQYF.

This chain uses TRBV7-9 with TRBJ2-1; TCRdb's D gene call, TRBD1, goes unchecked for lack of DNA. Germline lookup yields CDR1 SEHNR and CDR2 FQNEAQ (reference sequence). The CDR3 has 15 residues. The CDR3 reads CASSSGQGDYNEQFF.

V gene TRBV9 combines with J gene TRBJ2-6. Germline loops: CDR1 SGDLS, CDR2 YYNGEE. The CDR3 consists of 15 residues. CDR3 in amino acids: CASSDRYSGANVLTF.

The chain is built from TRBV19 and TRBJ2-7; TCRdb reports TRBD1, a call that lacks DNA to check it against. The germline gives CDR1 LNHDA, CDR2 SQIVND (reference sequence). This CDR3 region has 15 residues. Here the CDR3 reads CASSIDGKGSYEQYF.

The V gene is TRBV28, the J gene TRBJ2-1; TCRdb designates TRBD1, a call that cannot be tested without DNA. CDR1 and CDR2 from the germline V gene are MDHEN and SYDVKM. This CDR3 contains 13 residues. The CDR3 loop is CASSTGNGNEQFF.

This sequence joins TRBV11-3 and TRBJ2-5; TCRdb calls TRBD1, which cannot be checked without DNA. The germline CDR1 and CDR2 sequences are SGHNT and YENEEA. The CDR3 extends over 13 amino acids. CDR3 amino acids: CASSRGAEETQYF. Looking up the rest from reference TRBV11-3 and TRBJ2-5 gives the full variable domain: EAGVVQSPRYKIIEKKQPVAFWCNPISGHNTLYWYLQNLGQGPELLIRYENEEAVDDSQLPKDRFSAERLKGVDSTLKIQPAELGDSAVYLCASSRGAEETQYFGPGTRLLVL.

This CDR3 is CASPRTFKDTQYF. This rearrangement joins TRBV19 to TRBJ2-3; TCRdb calls TRBD1, which cannot be checked without DNA. The V gene's germline CDR1 is LNHDA and CDR2 SQIVND (reference sequence). This CDR3 comprises 13 residues.

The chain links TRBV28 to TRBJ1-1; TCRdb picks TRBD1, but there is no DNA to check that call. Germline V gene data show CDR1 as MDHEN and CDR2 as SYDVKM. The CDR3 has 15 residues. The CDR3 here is CASSPRTRTNTEAFF.

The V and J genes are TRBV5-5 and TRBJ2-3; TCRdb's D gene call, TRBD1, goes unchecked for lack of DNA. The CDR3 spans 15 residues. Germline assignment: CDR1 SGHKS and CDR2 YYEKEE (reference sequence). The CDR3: CASSFGRQGFDTQYF.

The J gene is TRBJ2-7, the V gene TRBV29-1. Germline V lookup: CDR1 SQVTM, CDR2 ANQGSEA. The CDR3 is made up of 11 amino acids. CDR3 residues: CSGLSSYEQYF.

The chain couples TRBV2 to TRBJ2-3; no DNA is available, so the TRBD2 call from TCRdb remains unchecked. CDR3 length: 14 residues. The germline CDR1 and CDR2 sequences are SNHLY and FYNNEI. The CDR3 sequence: CASRTGVGTDTQYF.